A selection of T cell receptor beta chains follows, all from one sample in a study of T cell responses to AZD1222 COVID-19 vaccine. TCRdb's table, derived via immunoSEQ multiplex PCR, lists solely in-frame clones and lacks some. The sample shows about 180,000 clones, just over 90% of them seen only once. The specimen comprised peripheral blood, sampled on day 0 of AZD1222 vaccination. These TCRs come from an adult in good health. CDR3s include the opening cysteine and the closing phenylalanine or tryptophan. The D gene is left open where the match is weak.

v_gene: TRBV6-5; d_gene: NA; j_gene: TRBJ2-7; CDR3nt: TGTGCCAGCTGGCTATCACCGGGCGAGCAGTACTTC; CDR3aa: CASWLSPGEQYF
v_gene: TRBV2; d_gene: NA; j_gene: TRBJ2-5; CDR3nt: TGTGCCAGCATGCCCGCGCGAGAGACCCAGTACTTC; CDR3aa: CASMPARETQYF
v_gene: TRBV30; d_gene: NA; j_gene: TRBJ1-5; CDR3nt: TGTGCCTGGTCGGGGGGCCGCGCCAGTCAGCCCCAGCATTTT; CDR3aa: CAWSGGRASQPQHF
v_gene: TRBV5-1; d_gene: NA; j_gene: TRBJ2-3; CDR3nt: TGCGCCAGCAGCTTCCCACTAGCAGAATTTCCCACAGATACGCAGTATTTT; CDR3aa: CASSFPLAEFPTDTQYF
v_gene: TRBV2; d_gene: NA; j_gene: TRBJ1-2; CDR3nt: TGTGCCAGCAGGAGGGACGGGGGAGCTAACTATGGCTACACCTTC; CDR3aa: CASRRDGGANYGYTF
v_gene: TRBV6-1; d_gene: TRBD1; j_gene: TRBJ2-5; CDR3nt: TGTGCCAGCAGGGAACCTAGGACAGGATTCCAAGAGACCCAGTACTTC; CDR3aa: CASREPRTGFQETQYF
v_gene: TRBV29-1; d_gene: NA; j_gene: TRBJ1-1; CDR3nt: TGCAGCGTTGATGGTGAGATGGGATGGACTGAAGCTTTCTTT; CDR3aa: CSVDGEMGWTEAFF
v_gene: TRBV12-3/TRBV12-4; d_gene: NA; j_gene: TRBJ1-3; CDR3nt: TGTGCCAGCAGTTCAGGGGTTGACACCATATATTTT; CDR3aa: CASSSGVDTIYF
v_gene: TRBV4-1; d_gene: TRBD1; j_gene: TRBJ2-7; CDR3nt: TGCGCCAGCAGCCAAGATAATCGACAGGGGGTCTACGAGCAGTACTTC; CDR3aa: CASSQDNRQGVYEQYF
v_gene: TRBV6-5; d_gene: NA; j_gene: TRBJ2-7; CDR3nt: TGTGCCAGCAGCCCCCGGAATGGCGAGCAGTACTTC; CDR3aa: CASSPRNGEQYF
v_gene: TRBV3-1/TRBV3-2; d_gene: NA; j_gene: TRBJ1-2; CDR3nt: TGTGCCAGCAGCCAAGTCGACAGCGGCGGCTACACCTTC; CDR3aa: CASSQVDSGGYTF
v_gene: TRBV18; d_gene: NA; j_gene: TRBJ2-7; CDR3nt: TGTGCCAGCTCACCAATGCTCTACGAGCAGTACTTC; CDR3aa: CASSPMLYEQYF
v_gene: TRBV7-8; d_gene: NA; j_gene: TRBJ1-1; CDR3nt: TGTGCCAGCAGCTTAGTCCAAGGACCCAACACTGAAGCTTTCTTT; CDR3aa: CASSLVQGPNTEAFF
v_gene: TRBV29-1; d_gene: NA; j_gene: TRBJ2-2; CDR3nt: TGCAGCGTCCTAGCCGGGGGCAGGAACACCGGGGAGCTGTTTTTT; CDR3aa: CSVLAGGRNTGELFF
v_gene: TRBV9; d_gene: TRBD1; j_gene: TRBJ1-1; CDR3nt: TGTGCCAGCAGCTCTACGACAGGGGGCGCGTATGAAGCTTTCTTT; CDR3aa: CASSSTTGGAYEAFF